Reported below is one T cell receptor (beta chain). Its antigen is unknown. Nothing much larger sits one base from this clone, and base qualities are not available. This specimen comes from a study of T cell repertoires in cytomegalovirus infection (dated by TCRdb to the late 2010s). Some background on the complete study: The peptide stimulations were aimed at well-studied HLA-B-restricted epitopes as well as recently identified HLA-C-restricted CMV epitopes, whose presentation resists viral immunomodulation. Because public TCR beta signatures pointed to carriage of CMV infection together with the matching HLA type, the HLA type of each donor mattered for the analysis.

The instrument was an Illumina HiSeq 1500. Through fastp at Q25 and MiXCR, TCRdb rebuilt clones from the public reads, retaining in-frame beta chains. Rows are combined by CDR3 protein, so each entry shows the most common genes and DNA. The sample table lists roughly 500,000 distinct CDR3 sequences, 25% to 35% of them with a count of one. The ten biggest clones cover 15% to 20% of the sample. V sheds 5 bases and J sheds 10 bases, leaving 12 bases between their ends. Its CDR3 holds 12 amino acids, cysteine through phenylalanine. Just the 36-base CDR3 DNA is kept, in frame starting at base 1. Per the germline V gene, SGHTA is the CDR1 and FQGNSA is the CDR2. The investigation overall reported the following: The ex vivo response was dominated by HLA-C-restricted CMV-specific TCR beta clonotypes, which also provided the single most frequent clonotype in two of eight donors. In both this cohort and an independent cohort of several hundred donors, the cumulative frequency of public TCR beta family members distinguished carriers of CMV infection plus the relevant HLA type.

The sample's treatment or condition label is to be understood as: in vitro stimulation with specific CMV peptide epitopes to enrich CMV-specific T cells. Rearrangement joined TRBV7-2 to TRBJ2-1, with no D gene named confidently. The sequence derives from a human donor in good health (CMV status not recorded). Some clones in this sample may be carry-over from other donors' samples. Sequences were derived from cultured PBMCs, sampled from culture after CMV antigen stimulation. The CDR3 protein sequence reads: CASSRPSYEQFF. At the DNA level, the sequence is TGTGCCAGCAGCCGACCATCATACGAGCAGTTCTTC.